Below, 20 T cell receptor beta chains from the same sample are listed, as sequenced in a study of sequential checkpoint blockade in melanoma (dated by TCRdb to between 2018 and 2020). Library preparation employed the immunoSEQ multiplex PCR assay. Drawn from immuneACCESS, this table holds only the in-frame rearrangements with V and J called that TCRdb kept. Clones are partly lost; checked studies trace under half to an unresolved V gene and leave the rest unexplained. Recorded for this sample are 34,000 or so clones; roughly 84% of them occurred a single time. The ten largest clones capture under 20% of the sample. Read against the paper, the sample's treatment or condition label means: randomized to nivolumab then ipilimumab (arm A) or the reverse (arm B). The sequenced sample was CD8+ T cells sorted from blood (inferred from file names), obtained from a patient given nivolumab and ipilimumab in sequence. Receptors were obtained from a human donor with melanoma.

The rearrangement joins TRBV7-8 to TRBJ1-5, with TRBD1 matching over 7 bases. The CDR3 covers 16 residues. V trimming: 0 bases; J trimming: 3 bases; junction bases outside the gene matches: 5. Germline CDR1 reads SGHVS; CDR2 reads FQNEAQ. CDR3 residues: CASSLAVGGPNQPQHF. As DNA, the CDR3 is TGTGCCAGCAGCTTAGCTGTAGGGGGCCCCAATCAGCCCCAGCATTTT.

The chain links TRBV5-8 to TRBJ2-7; maybe TRBD1 (6 bases). This CDR3 spans 15 amino acids. Germline CDR1 SGHTS, CDR2 YDEGEE. Trimming took off 2 bases at V and 2 bases at J, with 14 bases between the two ends. CDR3 nucleotide sequence: TGTGCCAGCAGCTTACGAAGGACAGAAACCTACGAGCAGTACTTC. Encoded protein: CASSLRRTETYEQYF.

This rearrangement joins TRBV9 to TRBJ2-5; 8 bases map to TRBD1. With the DNA end fitting TRBJ2-7 better, the J assignment may be wrong. Germline V lookup: CDR1 SGDLS, CDR2 YYNGEE. This CDR3 has 13 residues. The CDR3 spells CASSVRTGYEQYF. Written as DNA, the CDR3 is TGTGCCAGCAGCGTCAGGACAGGGTACGAGCAGTACTTC.

The V call is TRBV5-1, the J call TRBJ2-1; D possibly corresponds to TRBD1 (5 bases). Germline assignment: CDR1 SGHRS and CDR2 YFSETQ. The V end was cut by 0 bases, the J end by 7 bases, with 17 bases between. This CDR3 contains 16 residues. CDR3 sequence reads: CASSLGPGLSVNEQFF. Here the CDR3 DNA reads TGCGCCAGCAGCTTGGGTCCAGGGTTAAGTGTAAATGAGCAGTTCTTC.

V is TRBV5-6 and J is TRBJ1-2; a weak D match, TRBD1 (6 bases). CDR1 is SGHDT and CDR2 is YYEEEE in the germline V gene. The CDR3 is 14 residues long. With 0 bases removed from V and 5 bases from J, the gap between germline ends came to 11 bases. Here the CDR3 DNA reads TGTGCCAGCAGCTTGGACCTAGGGGGATATGGCTACACCTTC. It is translated as CASSLDLGGYGYTF.

The chain is built from TRBV4-3 and TRBJ2-3; 11 bases fit TRBD2. Losses at the gene ends were 0 bases for V and 9 bases for J; bases not matched to a gene: 5. Germline values: CDR1 LGHNA, CDR2 YSLEER. There are 15 residues in the CDR3. CDR3 sequence: CASSQDASGGPTQYF. As DNA, the CDR3 is TGCGCCAGCAGCCAAGATGCTAGCGGGGGGCCGACGCAGTATTTT.

This chain joins TRBV6-5 and TRBJ1-1; 9 positions match TRBD1. CDR1 and CDR2 (germline): MNHEY, SVGAGI. J gave up 11 bases and V 2 bases, and 9 bases lay outside the gene matches. The length of the CDR3 is 14 residues. The CDR3 DNA sequence: TGTGCCAGCAGTTACGGGACAGGGACGATTGGTGCTTTCTTT. It translates to CASSYGTGTIGAFF.

V is TRBV10-1 and J is TRBJ2-2, with D possibly matching TRBD2 (6 bases). The CDR3 consists of 13 residues. Trimming removed 5 bases from V and 6 bases from J, with 10 bases in between. Germline CDR1 and CDR2: WNHNN and SYGVQD (reference sequence). The CDR3 protein is CASSRGWAGELFF. The CDR3 nucleotides read TGCGCCAGCAGTCGGGGGTGGGCCGGGGAGCTGTTTTTT.

This chain connects TRBV7-2 to TRBJ2-1; possible D gene TRBD1, 5 bases. CDR1 and CDR2 (germline): SGHTA, FQGNSA. CDR3 length: 16 amino acids. Trimming shortened V by 5 bases and J by 7 bases, and 21 bases separated the two germline ends. The CDR3 loop reads CASSPTRGSAINEQFF. The CDR3 DNA reads TGTGCCAGCAGCCCGACAAGGGGATCGGCAATAAATGAGCAGTTCTTC.

The chain has TRBV6-7 and TRBJ1-5; 8 nucleotides align to TRBD1. TRBV6-7 is marked as an open reading frame, function uncertain. Trimming removed 5 bases from V and 3 bases from J; junction bases left unmatched: 12. This CDR3 spans 17 amino acids. The CDR3 DNA reads TGTGCCAGCAGTCTGACCTGTGGACAGGGCTACAATCAGCCCCAGCATTTT. It encodes CASSLTCGQGYNQPQHF.

The chain couples TRBV5-6 to TRBJ2-1, with TRBD2 matching over 8 bases. Germline CDR1 reads SGHDT; CDR2 reads YYEEEE. V lost 2 bases to trimming and J lost 12 bases; unmatched junction nucleotides: 7. The CDR3 spans 13 residues. The CDR3 bases are TGTGCCAGCAGCTTAACGGGAGGGCCCGGGCAGTTCTTC. This translates into CASSLTGGPGQFF. The whole variable domain, remainder taken from reference TRBV5-6 and TRBJ2-1, is DAGVTQSPTHLIKTRGQQVTLRCSPKSGHDTVSWYQQALGQGPQFIFQYYEEEERQRGNFPDRFSGHQFPNYSSELNVNALLLGDSALYLCASSLTGGPGQFFGPGTRLTVL.

The gene calls are TRBV10-1 and TRBJ2-1; 8 nucleotides match TRBD2. The germline gives CDR1 WNHNN, CDR2 SYGVQD (reference sequence). Germline trimming cut 0 bases from V and 5 bases from J; bases unmatched to any gene: 6. The CDR3 extends over 16 amino acids. Here the CDR3 reads CASSESTSGVNNEQFF. Here the CDR3 DNA reads TGCGCCAGCAGTGAGTCCACTAGCGGAGTAAACAATGAGCAGTTCTTC.

V gene TRBV19 combines with J gene TRBJ2-1; possible D gene TRBD2, 6 bases. Germline values: CDR1 LNHDA, CDR2 SQIVND (reference sequence). Trimming left V 3 bases short and J 0 bases short, with 12 bases between. The CDR3 runs to 16 residues. The CDR3 sequence: CASSIVAGTSYNEQFF. In DNA form, the CDR3 reads TGTGCCAGTAGTATTGTGGCGGGAACCTCCTACAATGAGCAGTTCTTC.

The chain uses TRBV7-9 and TRBJ2-7, with TRBD2 as a possible D gene (5 bases). This CDR3 region has 15 residues. Per the germline V gene, CDR1 is SEHNR and CDR2 is FQNEAQ (reference sequence). V was cut by 3 bases and J by 1 base, with 13 bases left in between. The CDR3 DNA is TGTGCCAGCAGCTTTTACCCGGGAAATTCCTACGAGCAGTACTTC. It encodes CASSFYPGNSYEQYF.

The V gene is TRBV19, the J gene TRBJ2-2, with TRBD2 matching 7 bases. The length of the CDR3 is 15 residues. Per germline, CDR1 LNHDA and CDR2 SQIVND (reference sequence). Trimming at V came to 7 bases and at J to 6 bases, leaving 11 bases not matched to a gene. CDR3 nucleotides: TGTGCCAGTACCCTCCACCCCCGGGGGGCCGGGGAGCTGTTTTTT. It yields the protein CASTLHPRGAGELFF.

The CDR3 nucleotides read TGTGCCAGTAGTAATTCCAGATACGGCAATCAGCCCCAGCATTTT. It is translated as CASSNSRYGNQPQHF. V is TRBV19 and J is TRBJ1-5, with D unclear. In germline, CDR1 is LNHDA, CDR2 SQIVND (reference sequence). The CDR3 has 15 amino acids. Trimming shortened V by 4 bases and J by 2 bases, and 12 bases separated the two germline ends.

This sequence joins TRBV25-1 and TRBJ1-2, with no clear D. V lost 6 bases to trimming and J lost 4 bases, with 6 bases between them. CDR3 length equals 11 residues. The germline V gene has CDR1 MGHDK and CDR2 SYGVNS. CDR3 nucleotide sequence: TGTGCCAGCAGGTCCCTCTATGGCTACACCTTC. Its translation: CASRSLYGYTF.

This clone has more than one count but fewer than ten. This chain joins TRBV6-5 and TRBJ2-2; no firm D call. This CDR3 comprises 15 residues. CDR1 MNHEY and CDR2 SVGAGI come from the germline V gene. With 5 bases removed from V and 1 base from J, the gap between germline ends came to 11 bases. CDR3: CASSSGPLNTGELFF. The CDR3, as DNA: TGTGCCAGCAGTAGTGGGCCACTGAACACCGGGGAGCTGTTTTTT.

This clone has just one count. The rearrangement links TRBV21-1 to TRBJ2-7; no DNA check was done on the table's D call, TRBD1. TRBV21-1 is noted as a pseudogene. CDR3 length equals 16 residues. Here the CDR3 DNA reads TGTGCCAGCCTCCCGCCACCCGGGACAGGGTCTCACGAGCAGTACTTC. Protein: CASLPPPGTGSHEQYF.

The chain combines TRBV6-5 with TRBJ1-6; 7 bases fit TRBD1. This CDR3 spans 15 amino acids. J lost 7 bases, V lost 0 bases, and 3 bases had no gene match. Germline V gene data show CDR1 as MNHEY and CDR2 as SVGAGI. CDR3 DNA sequence: TGTGCCAGCAGTTACTCGACAGGGTGGAATTCACCCCTCCACTTT. This encodes CASSYSTGWNSPLHF.